The 28 T cell receptor beta chains reported below all come from one sample, sequenced in a study of synovial regulatory T cells in juvenile arthritis. Regarding the study as a whole: TCR diversity was lower in inflammation-associated blood Treg cells than in other blood Treg cells.

For these receptors, no antigen is known. Profiled with immunoSEQ multiplex PCR; TCRdb holds only in-frame clones, not every one. This repertoire includes approximately 1,300 clones. Sequencing input: Treg cells from blood. Subset meaning: HLA-DR+ inflammation-associated blood Treg cells. The receptors originated from a donor younger than 35 with juvenile idiopathic arthritis.

This clone is labeled medium-sized based on frequency. The V and J genes are TRBV14 and TRBJ1-2; no DNA is available, so the TRBD1 call from TCRdb remains unchecked. Germline CDR1 reads SGHDN; CDR2 reads FVKESK. This CDR3 has 13 amino acids. Nucleotide data are not available. The CDR3 spells CASSQDRNYGYTF.

By frequency, this clone registers medium-sized. The chain uses TRBV5-1 and TRBJ2-3; TCRdb outputs TRBD1, but without DNA this stays unchecked. Germline assignment: CDR1 SGHRS and CDR2 YFSETQ. The CDR3 loop spans 13 amino acids. DNA was not recorded. The CDR3 spells CASMQGGTDTQYF.

This clone is medium-sized (0.01 to 0.1%) by frequency. This chain joins TRBV28 and TRBJ1-5. Germline V gene sequence: CDR1 MDHEN, CDR2 SYDVKM. This CDR3 spans 19 amino acids. No DNA accompanies this entry. CDR3 protein: CASSIKGGGPQGNKQPQHF.

This clone is called medium-sized based on its frequency. V and J are TRBV6-5 and TRBJ1-1; with no DNA, the TCRdb D assignment of TRBD1 cannot be verified. Germline CDR1 reads MNHEY; CDR2 reads SVGAGI. This CDR3 spans 11 amino acids. DNA is not on record. The CDR3 sequence: CASKGITEAFF.

This clone is medium-sized by frequency. This chain connects TRBV2 to TRBJ1-5. The CDR3 extends over 15 amino acids. The record lacks a DNA sequence. CDR1 is SNHLY and CDR2 is FYNNEI in the germline V gene. CDR3 residues: CASMQSGESNQPQHF. Looking up the rest from reference TRBV2 and TRBJ1-5 gives the full variable domain: EPEVTQTPSHQVTQMGQEVILRCVPISNHLYFYWYRQILGQKVEFLVSFYNNEISEKSEIFDDQFSVERPDGSNFTLKIRSTKLEDSAMYFCASMQSGESNQPQHFGDGTRLSIL.

This clone is identified as medium-sized from frequency. J is TRBJ1-1 and V is TRBV5-1. The CDR3 runs 15 residues. No DNA sequence was recorded. Per the germline V gene, CDR1 is SGHRS and CDR2 is YFSETQ. CDR3 in amino acids: CASSSGGEGNTEAFF.

Its frequency marks this clone as medium-sized. The chain recombines TRBV27 with TRBJ2-1; the TCRdb call, TRBD1, lacks DNA for checking. CDR1 is MNHEY, CDR2 SMNVEV, per germline (reference sequence). This CDR3 comprises 14 residues. DNA was not recorded. The CDR3 sequence: CASSDRGPYNEQFF.

In terms of frequency, this clone is medium-sized. J is TRBJ1-1 and V is TRBV11-2. The CDR3 is made up of 14 amino acids. No DNA appears here. CDR1 is SGHAT, CDR2 FQNNGV, per germline. CDR3 protein: CASSFGGVNTEAFF. Variable domain in full (rest from reference TRBV11-2 and TRBJ1-1): EAGVAQSPRYKIIEKRQSVAFWCNPISGHATLYWYQQILGQGPKLLIQFQNNGVVDDSQLPKDRFSAERLKGVDSTLKIQPAKLEDSAVYLCASSFGGVNTEAFFGQGTRLTVV.

In terms of frequency, this clone is medium-sized. The V gene is TRBV27, the J gene TRBJ2-3; TCRdb returns TRBD2, unconfirmable since there is no DNA. This CDR3 comprises 15 residues. The protein alone is recorded here. Germline values: CDR1 MNHEY, CDR2 SMNVEV (reference sequence). This chain's CDR3 is CASRLGLVSTDTQYF.

Considering frequency, this clone is medium-sized. The rearrangement uses TRBV2 and TRBJ1-3. The CDR3 loop spans 17 amino acids. DNA is not recorded here. The germline CDR1 and CDR2 sequences are SNHLY and FYNNEI. The CDR3 sequence: CASSEGVGTLSGNTIYF.

By frequency, this clone registers medium-sized (0.01 to 0.1%). The chain joins TRBV7-3 to TRBJ2-1; TCRdb lists TRBD1, though no DNA is available to test this call. The CDR3 runs to 15 residues. No DNA is listed. Germline CDR1 is SGHTA and CDR2 is FQGTGA. CDR3: CASSSPSQGKNEQFF.

This clone shows up as medium-sized by frequency. This rearrangement joins TRBV2 to TRBJ1-2; with no DNA, the TCRdb D assignment of TRBD1 cannot be verified. This CDR3 contains 13 residues. This entry has no DNA. The germline V gene encodes CDR1 SNHLY and CDR2 FYNNEI. This chain's CDR3 is CASKRQVSGGYTF.

This chain uses TRBV6-5 with TRBJ2-3; there is no DNA to check the TCRdb D call of TRBD1. This CDR3 region has 13 residues. The coding DNA is unavailable. CDR1 is MNHEY and CDR2 is SVGAGI in the germline V gene. The CDR3 is CASRSQGTDTQYF.

This clone is labeled medium-sized based on frequency. The rearrangement joins TRBV18 to TRBJ2-6; lacking DNA, the TRBD2 call made by TCRdb goes unchecked. Germline assignment: CDR1 KGHSH and CDR2 LQKENI. CDR3 length: 16 residues. The nucleotide record is missing. The CDR3 spells CASSPFVGAGANVLTF.

Judged by frequency, this clone is medium-sized. The rearrangement uses TRBV5-1 and TRBJ2-2; as DNA is missing, the TRBD2 call by TCRdb cannot be tested. Germline loops: CDR1 SGHRS, CDR2 YFSETQ. The CDR3 is 14 residues long. DNA is not recorded here. CDR3 protein: CASSLGGNTGELFF.

The genes are TRBV7-8 and TRBJ2-7; TCRdb names TRBD1, which stays unverified in the absence of DNA. Germline CDR1 and CDR2: SGHVS and FQNEAQ. The CDR3 runs 11 residues. DNA was not recorded. CDR3 protein: CASSFRDSLYF. Full variable domain (outside the CDR3, taken from reference TRBV7-8 and TRBJ2-7): GAGVSQSPRYKVAKRGQDVALRCDPISGHVSLFWYQQALGQGPEFLTYFQNEAQLDKSGLPSDRFFAERPEGSVSTLKIQRTQQEDSAVYLCASSFRDSLYFGPGTRLTVT.

The V gene is TRBV7-9, the J gene TRBJ1-4; the D call of TRBD1 rests on TCRdb alone, since no DNA is present to check it. Per germline, CDR1 SEHNR and CDR2 FQNEAQ (reference sequence). This CDR3 contains 14 residues. DNA is not on record. CDR3: CAGIRTGGGEKLFF. Variable domain in full (rest from reference TRBV7-9 and TRBJ1-4): DTGVSQNPRHKITKRGQNVTFRCDPISEHNRLYWYRQTLGQGPEFLTYFQNEAQLEKSRLLSDRFSAERPKGSFSTLEIQRTEQGDSAMYLCAGIRTGGGEKLFFGSGTQLSVL.

This clone is medium-sized by frequency. V and J are TRBV9 and TRBJ2-7; TCRdb outputs TRBD1, but without DNA this stays unchecked. This CDR3 is built from 15 residues. No DNA sequence is on record. Germline loops: CDR1 SGDLS, CDR2 YYNGEE. This chain's CDR3 is CASSVEGAQTYEQYF.

By frequency, this clone registers large. CDR3 region: CAISWTGIGSGNTIYF. V gene TRBV10-3 combines with J gene TRBJ1-3; TCRdb gives TRBD1 as the D gene, but with no DNA this cannot be confirmed. This CDR3 region has 16 residues. The nucleotide record is missing. Germline assignment: CDR1 ENHRY and CDR2 SYGVKD.

By frequency, this clone registers medium-sized. The V gene is TRBV27, the J gene TRBJ2-1; as DNA is missing, the TRBD1 call by TCRdb cannot be tested. Germline values: CDR1 MNHEY, CDR2 SMNVEV (reference sequence). This CDR3 spans 19 amino acids. The DNA is unrecorded. Here the CDR3 reads CASRSPQPTQGSSYNEQFF.

This rearrangement joins TRBV7-9 to TRBJ2-1; TCRdb calls TRBD2, which cannot be checked without DNA. The CDR3 totals 13 residues. The protein alone is recorded here. Germline CDR1 is SEHNR and CDR2 is FQNEAQ (reference sequence). The CDR3 here is CASSLGLAGEQFF.

This clone ranks as large in terms of frequency. The rearrangement links TRBV5-4 to TRBJ1-2; TCRdb returns TRBD1, unconfirmable since there is no DNA. The germline gives CDR1 SGHNT, CDR2 YYREEE (reference sequence). The CDR3 length is 14 residues. No DNA appears here. CDR3 sequence: CASSFVQGARGYTF. Full variable domain (rest looked up from reference TRBV5-4 and TRBJ1-2): ETGVTQSPTHLIKTRGQQVTLRCSSQSGHNTVSWYQQALGQGPQFIFQYYREEENGRGNFPPRFSGLQFPNYSSELNVNALELDDSALYLCASSFVQGARGYTFGSGTRLTVV.

This clone is medium-sized by frequency. V gene TRBV5-1 combines with J gene TRBJ2-3. The CDR3 runs 12 residues. No DNA is listed. Germline values: CDR1 SGHRS, CDR2 YFSETQ. The CDR3 region is CASSSTRNTQYF.

This clone shows up as medium-sized (0.01 to 0.1%) by frequency. This chain joins TRBV6-5 and TRBJ2-2; checking the TCRdb D call of TRBD1 is not possible without DNA. Per germline, CDR1 MNHEY and CDR2 SVGAGI. CDR3 length: 14 amino acids. No DNA sequence was recorded. The CDR3 sequence: CASSPSPGQGRVFF.

This clone is deemed medium-sized by its frequency. Here the CDR3 reads CASSRGANVLTF. V is TRBV2 and J is TRBJ2-6; TCRdb outputs TRBD2, but without DNA this stays unchecked. This CDR3 has 12 residues. The DNA is unrecorded. Germline V gives CDR1 SNHLY, CDR2 FYNNEI.

This clone registers medium-sized by frequency. The chain links TRBV10-1 to TRBJ1-1; with no DNA, the TCRdb D assignment of TRBD1 cannot be verified. This CDR3 spans 14 amino acids. DNA is not on record. Germline V gene sequence: CDR1 WNHNN, CDR2 SYGVQD (reference sequence). CDR3 in amino acids: CASSEGTENTEAFF.

This clone is deemed medium-sized (0.01 to 0.1%) by its frequency. The V call is TRBV7-2, the J call TRBJ2-3; TCRdb returns TRBD2, unconfirmable since there is no DNA. The CDR3 sequence is 15 residues long. DNA is not recorded here. Germline V lookup: CDR1 SGHTA, CDR2 FQGNSA. CDR3 sequence: CASRPRLAGADTQYF.

Considering frequency, this clone is medium-sized (0.01 to 0.1%). The chain has TRBV27 and TRBJ2-1; with no DNA, the TCRdb D assignment of TRBD1 cannot be verified. Germline V gives CDR1 MNHEY, CDR2 SMNVEV (reference sequence). The CDR3 totals 12 residues. The DNA is unrecorded. CDR3 loop: CASSGPGQEQFF.